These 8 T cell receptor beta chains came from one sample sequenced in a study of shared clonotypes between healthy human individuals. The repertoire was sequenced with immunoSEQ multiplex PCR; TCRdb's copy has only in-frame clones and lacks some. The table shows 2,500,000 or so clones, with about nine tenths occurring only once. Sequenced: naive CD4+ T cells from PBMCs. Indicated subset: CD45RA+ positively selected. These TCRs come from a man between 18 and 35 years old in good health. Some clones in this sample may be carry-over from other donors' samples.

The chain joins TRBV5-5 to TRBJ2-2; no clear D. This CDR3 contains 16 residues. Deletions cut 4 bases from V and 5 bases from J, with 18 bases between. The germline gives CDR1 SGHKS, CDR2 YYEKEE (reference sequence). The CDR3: CASSPPHSTLTGELFF. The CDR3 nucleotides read TGTGCCAGCAGCCCCCCGCATTCGACATTGACCGGGGAGCTGTTTTTT.

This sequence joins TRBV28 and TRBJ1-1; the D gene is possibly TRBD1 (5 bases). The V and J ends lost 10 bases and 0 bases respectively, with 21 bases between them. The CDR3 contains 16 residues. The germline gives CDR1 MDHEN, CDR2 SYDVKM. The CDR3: CATRALRGRVNTEAFF. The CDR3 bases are TGTGCCACCAGGGCCCTGAGGGGCAGAGTGAACACTGAAGCTTTCTTT.

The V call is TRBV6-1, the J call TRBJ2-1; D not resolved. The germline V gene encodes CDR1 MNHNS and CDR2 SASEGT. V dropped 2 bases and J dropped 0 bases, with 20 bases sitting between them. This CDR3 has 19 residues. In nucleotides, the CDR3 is TGTGCCAGCAGTGAAAAGGGCGCGATTTGGATGAGCTCCTACAATGAGCAGTTCTTC. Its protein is CASSEKGAIWMSSYNEQFF.

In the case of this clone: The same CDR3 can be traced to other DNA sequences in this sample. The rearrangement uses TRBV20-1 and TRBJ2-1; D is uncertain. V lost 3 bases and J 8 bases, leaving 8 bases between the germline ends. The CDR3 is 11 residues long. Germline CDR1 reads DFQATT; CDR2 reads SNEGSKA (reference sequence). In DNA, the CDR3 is TGCAGTGCTAGTGCTCGGGATGAGCAGTTCTTC. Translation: CSASARDEQFF.

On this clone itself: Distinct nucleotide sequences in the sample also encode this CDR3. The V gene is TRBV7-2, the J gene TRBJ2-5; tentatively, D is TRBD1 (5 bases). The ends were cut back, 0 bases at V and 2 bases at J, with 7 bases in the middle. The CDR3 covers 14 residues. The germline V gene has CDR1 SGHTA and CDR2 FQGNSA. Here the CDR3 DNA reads TGTGCCAGCAGCTTAGCTGGGGCGCAAGAGACCCAGTACTTC. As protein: CASSLAGAQETQYF.

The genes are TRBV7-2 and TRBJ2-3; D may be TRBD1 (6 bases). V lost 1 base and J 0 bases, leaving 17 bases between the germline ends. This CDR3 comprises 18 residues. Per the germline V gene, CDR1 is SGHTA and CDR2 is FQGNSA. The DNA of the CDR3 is TGTGCCAGCAGCTTAGACCCTCAGGGGATTCCGAGCACAGATACGCAGTATTTT. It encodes CASSLDPQGIPSTDTQYF.

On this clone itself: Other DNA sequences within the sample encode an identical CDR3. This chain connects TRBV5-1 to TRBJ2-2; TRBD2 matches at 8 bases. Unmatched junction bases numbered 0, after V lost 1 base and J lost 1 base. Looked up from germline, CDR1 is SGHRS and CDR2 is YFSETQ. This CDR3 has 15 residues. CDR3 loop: CASSLLAGNTGELFF. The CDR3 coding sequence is TGCGCCAGCAGCTTGCTAGCGGGGAACACCGGGGAGCTGTTTTTT. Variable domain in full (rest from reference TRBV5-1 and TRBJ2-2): KAGVTQTPRYLIKTRGQQVTLSCSPISGHRSVSWYQQTPGQGLQFLFEYFSETQRNKGNFPGRFSGRQFSNSRSEMNVSTLELGDSALYLCASSLLAGNTGELFFGEGSRLTVL.

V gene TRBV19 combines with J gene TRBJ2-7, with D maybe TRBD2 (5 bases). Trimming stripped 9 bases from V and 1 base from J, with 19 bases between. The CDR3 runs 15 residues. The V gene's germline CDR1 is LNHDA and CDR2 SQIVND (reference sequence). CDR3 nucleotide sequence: TGTGCCAGAACTACTGAACTAGATTTTTCCTACGAGCAGTACTTC. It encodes CARTTELDFSYEQYF.